Below, one T cell receptor (beta chain) is given with its context. At one end the junction does not follow the germline gene, possibly because of a read error. This entry belongs to a study of cytomegalovirus exposure and HLA in healthy donors. The germline V gene has CDR1 MRHNA and CDR2 SNTAGT. The length of the CDR3 is 15 residues. The PCR made use of 60 Vbeta and 13 Jbeta primers. Profiling relied on immunoSEQ multiplex PCR, and the TCRdb table lists in-frame clones only, not all of them. This sample has under 200,000 clones, with roughly 80% found just once. This sequence originates from a male donor in good health and CMV-seropositive. This chain uses TRBV6-4 with TRBJ1-5; TRBD1 matches at 7 bases. Sequencing used PBMCs. The CDR3 region is CASSATGDSNQPQHF. The CDR3 DNA reads as TGTGCCAGCAGTGCCACAGGGGACTCCAATCAACCCCAGCATTTT.